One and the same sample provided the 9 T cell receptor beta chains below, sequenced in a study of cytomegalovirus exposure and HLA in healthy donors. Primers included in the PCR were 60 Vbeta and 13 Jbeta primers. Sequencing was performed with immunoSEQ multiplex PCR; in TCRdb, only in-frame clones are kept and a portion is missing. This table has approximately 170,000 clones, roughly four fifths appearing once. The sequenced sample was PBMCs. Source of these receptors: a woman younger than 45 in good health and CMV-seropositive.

The CDR3 region has the DNA TGTGCCAGCAGCCCCCGGACAGGGGAAAGCTCCTACGAGCAGTACTTC. Residues: CASSPRTGESSYEQYF. The chain uses TRBV7-6 and TRBJ2-7, with 9 bases that match TRBD1. The germline V gene has CDR1 SGHVS and CDR2 FNYEAQ. J was trimmed by 0 bases and V by 5 bases; bases with no gene match: 8. The CDR3 has 16 amino acids.

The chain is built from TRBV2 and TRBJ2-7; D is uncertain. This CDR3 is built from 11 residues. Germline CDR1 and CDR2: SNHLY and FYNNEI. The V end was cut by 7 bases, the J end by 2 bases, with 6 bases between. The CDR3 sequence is CASTPTYEQYF. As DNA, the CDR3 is TGTGCCAGCACCCCTACCTACGAGCAGTACTTC. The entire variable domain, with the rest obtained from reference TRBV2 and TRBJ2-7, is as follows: EPEVTQTPSHQVTQMGQEVILRCVPISNHLYFYWYRQILGQKVEFLVSFYNNEISEKSEIFDDQFSVERPDGSNFTLKIRSTKLEDSAMYFCASTPTYEQYFGPGTRLTVT.

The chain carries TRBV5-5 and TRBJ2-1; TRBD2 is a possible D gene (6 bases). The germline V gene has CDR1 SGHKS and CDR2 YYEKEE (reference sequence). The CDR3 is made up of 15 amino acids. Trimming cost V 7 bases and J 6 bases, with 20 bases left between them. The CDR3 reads CASGHLAGSGNEQFF. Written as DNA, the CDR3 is TGTGCCAGCGGCCACCTCGCCGGGAGTGGCAATGAGCAGTTCTTC.

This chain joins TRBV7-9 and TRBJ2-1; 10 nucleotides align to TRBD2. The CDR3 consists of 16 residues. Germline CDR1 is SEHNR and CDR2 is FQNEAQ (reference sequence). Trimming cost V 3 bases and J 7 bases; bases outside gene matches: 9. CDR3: CASSFPFGAGGNEQFF. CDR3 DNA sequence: TGTGCCAGCAGCTTCCCGTTCGGAGCGGGAGGGAATGAGCAGTTCTTC.

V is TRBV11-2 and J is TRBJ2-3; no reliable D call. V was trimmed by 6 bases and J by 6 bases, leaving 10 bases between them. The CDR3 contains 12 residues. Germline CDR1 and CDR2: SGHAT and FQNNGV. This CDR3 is CASSSTGDTQYF. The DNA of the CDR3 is TGTGCCAGCAGTTCGACCGGGGATACGCAGTATTTT.

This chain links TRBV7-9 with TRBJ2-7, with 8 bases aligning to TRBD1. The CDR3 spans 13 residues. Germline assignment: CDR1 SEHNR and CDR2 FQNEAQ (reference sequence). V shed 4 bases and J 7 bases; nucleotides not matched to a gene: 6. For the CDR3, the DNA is TGTGCCAGCAGCTACACAGGGGGAGGAGAGCAGTACTTC. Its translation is CASSYTGGGEQYF.

Here the CDR3 DNA reads TGTGCCAGCAGCTCGAGGGGTACCAGCGGGAGCTACGAGCAGTACTTC. Protein sequence: CASSSRGTSGSYEQYF. The chain has TRBV5-4 and TRBJ2-7; 8 bases match TRBD2. CDR3 length: 16 amino acids. The V gene's germline CDR1 is SGHNT and CDR2 YYREEE (reference sequence). V lost 3 bases and J lost 3; bases outside the gene matches: 11.

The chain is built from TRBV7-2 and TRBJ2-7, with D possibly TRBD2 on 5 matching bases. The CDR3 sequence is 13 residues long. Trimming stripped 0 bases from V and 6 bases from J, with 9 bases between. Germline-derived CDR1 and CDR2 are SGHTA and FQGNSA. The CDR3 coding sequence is TGTGCCAGCAGCTTAGCGGGAGTTCGCGAGCAGTACTTC. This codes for CASSLAGVREQYF.

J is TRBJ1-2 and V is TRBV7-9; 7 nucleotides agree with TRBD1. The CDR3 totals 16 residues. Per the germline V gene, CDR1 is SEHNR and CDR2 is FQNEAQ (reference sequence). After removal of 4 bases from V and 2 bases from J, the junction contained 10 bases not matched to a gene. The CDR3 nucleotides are TGTGCCAGCAGCTGGACAGGCCTAGGCCAAAACTATGGCTACACCTTC. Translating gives CASSWTGLGQNYGYTF.